This T cell receptor beta chain was found in a study of spatial heterogeneity in lung cancer. Documented time point: sample taken at primary tumor resection. Unsorted samples of tumor, nontumor lung or frozen PBMC had their whole RNA sequenced. Donors were over 70 untreated early-stage non-small cell lung cancer patients. CDR1 is SGHKS and CDR2 is YYEKEE in the germline V gene (reference sequence). CDR3 length: 10 amino acids. Trimming took off 9 bases at V and 7 bases at J, with 10 bases between the two ends. TCR cDNA molecules were tagged individually, and each one carried a unique molecular identifier. MiXCR, run by TCRdb on the 5' RACE reads, gives a single entry per CDR3 protein. This repertoire shows roughly 4,300 distinct CDR3 sequences, 7.5% to 10% found once; its top ten account for 46%.

The clonotype was recovered from a male donor with early-stage non-small cell lung cancer. The chain carries TRBV5-5 and TRBJ1-1; D unresolved. The input for sequencing was PBMCs, taken at surgery. The chain's CDR3 is CATGIGEAFF. CDR3 DNA: TGTGCCACGGGGATCGGTGAAGCTTTCTTT.